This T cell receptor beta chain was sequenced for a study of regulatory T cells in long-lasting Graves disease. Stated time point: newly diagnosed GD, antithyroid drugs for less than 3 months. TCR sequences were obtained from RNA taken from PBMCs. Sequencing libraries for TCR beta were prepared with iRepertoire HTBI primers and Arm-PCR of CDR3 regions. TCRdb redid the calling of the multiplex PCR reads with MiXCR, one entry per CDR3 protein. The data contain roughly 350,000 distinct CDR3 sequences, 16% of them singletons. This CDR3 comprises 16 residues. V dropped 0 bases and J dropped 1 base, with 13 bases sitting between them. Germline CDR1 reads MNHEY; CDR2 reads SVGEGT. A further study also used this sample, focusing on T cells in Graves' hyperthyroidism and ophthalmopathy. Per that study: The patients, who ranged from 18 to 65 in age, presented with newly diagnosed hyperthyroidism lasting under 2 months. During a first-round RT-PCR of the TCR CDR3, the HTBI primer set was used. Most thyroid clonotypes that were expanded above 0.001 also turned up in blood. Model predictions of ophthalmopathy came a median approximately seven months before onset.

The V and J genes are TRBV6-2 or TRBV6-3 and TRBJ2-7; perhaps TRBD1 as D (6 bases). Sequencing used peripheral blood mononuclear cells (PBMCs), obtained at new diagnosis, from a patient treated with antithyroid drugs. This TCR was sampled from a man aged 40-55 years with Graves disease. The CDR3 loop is CASSYSVDRLSYEQYF. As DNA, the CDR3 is TGTGCCAGCAGTTACTCGGTGGACAGACTATCCTACGAGCAGTACTTC.